This paragraph covers one TCR beta chain sequence. The antigen is not known. This record comes from a study of cytomegalovirus exposure and HLA in healthy donors. In the study overall: The 120 validation repertoires used the same platform as the roughly 670 first-cohort repertoires (as reported by a later analysis).

Donors were drawn from the 120-subject validation cohort, separate from the 666-subject first cohort. Study findings and constraints: Some public TCRs appeared in many individuals, while most sequences were rare. TCR clusters originating in the first cohort tended to co-occur in the approximately 120 validation repertoires, according to a later analysis.

Sequencing was performed with immunoSEQ multiplex PCR; in TCRdb, only in-frame clones are kept and a portion is missing. The sample holds approximately 280,000 clones, roughly 90% seen once. The material sequenced was PBMCs. The sequence derives from a woman younger than 35 in good health and CMV-seronegative.

The CDR3 region has the DNA TGTGCCAGCAGTTACTCGTCAGGGTCTCAGCCCCAGCATTTT. Protein product: CASSYSSGSQPQHF. The chain is built from TRBV6-6 and TRBJ1-5; possibly TRBD1 for D (5 bases). The CDR3 totals 14 residues. The V gene lost 0 bases and the J gene lost 6 bases, with 9 bases spanning the gap. Germline lookup yields CDR1 MNHNY and CDR2 SVGAGI (reference sequence).